This T cell receptor beta chain was captured by sequencing in a study of T-cell memory formation after mild COVID-19. Constant-segment primers served in 5'RACE that generated TCR alpha and TCR beta cDNA libraries bearing sample barcodes and UMIs. TCRdb independently ran MiXCR on the 5' RACE reads; one entry per CDR3 protein. The table records 350,000 to 450,000 distinct CDR3 sequences, around 18% of them present only once. Concerning this clonotype: The target antigen is unknown.

Study results and caveats: A second wave of clones peaked on day 37, and their SARS-CoV-2 specificity went unconfirmed. Day 15 to 85 contractors were CD4/CD8 balanced; later expanders leaned CD4+. Some clones that responded were present in memory (sampled pre-infection), which suggests cross-reactive memory joined.

Trimming removed 1 base from V and 8 bases from J, with 17 bases in between. The CDR3 runs 15 residues. Germline CDR1 SGHTA, CDR2 FQGNSA. The V and J genes are TRBV7-2 and TRBJ1-2; D is possibly TRBD1 (5 bases). The clonotype originates from an adult woman who had mild COVID-19 (a few samples of this study predate the infection). Cell type and time point are not known. Sequenced: PBMCs or a T cell subset sorted from them (not recorded which). The CDR3 spells CASSLERGGLLGYTF. CDR3 nucleotide sequence: TGTGCCAGCAGCTTAGAGAGGGGAGGGTTGTTGGGCTACACCTTC.